This entry is about one T cell receptor (beta chain). Authors' analysis steps: How many nucleated cells were present was estimated from reference gene primer amplification. Sequencing used immunoSEQ multiplex PCR; TCRdb keeps in-frame clones, though not all of them. Clone size and the V and J calls come from that table; the DNA yielded D and trimming. The data hold some 15,000 clones, with around 92% observed a single time. V was pared by 4 bases and J by 1 base, with 10 bases between. Germline V lookup: CDR1 LNHDA, CDR2 SQIVND (reference sequence). The CDR3 runs 14 residues. These data are taken from a study of blood T cell repertoires in COVID-19. Overall study: The samples span acute and convalescent COVID-19 from the United States, Italy and Spain. Sources were T cells, B-cell-depleted T cells, or PBMCs; the material itself was cDNA or gDNA.

The specimen was peripheral blood. This TCR derives from a human donor in a cohort sampled during active COVID-19. V usage is TRBV19 and J usage is TRBJ2-5; D uncertain. The CDR3 bases are TGTGCCAGTAGTACGTCAAACATCCAAGAGACCCAGTACTTC. Its translation: CASSTSNIQETQYF.